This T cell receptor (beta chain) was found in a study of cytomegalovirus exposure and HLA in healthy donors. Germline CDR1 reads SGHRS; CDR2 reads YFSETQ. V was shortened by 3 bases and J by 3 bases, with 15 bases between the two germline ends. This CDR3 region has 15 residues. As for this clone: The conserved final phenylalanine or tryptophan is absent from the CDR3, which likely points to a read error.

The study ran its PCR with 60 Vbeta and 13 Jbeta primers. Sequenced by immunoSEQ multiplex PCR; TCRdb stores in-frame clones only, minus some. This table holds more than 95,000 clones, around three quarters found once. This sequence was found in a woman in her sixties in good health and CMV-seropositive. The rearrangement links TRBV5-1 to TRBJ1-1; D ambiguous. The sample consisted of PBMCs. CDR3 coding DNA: TGCGCCAGCAGCTCATGGACGGGGAGCGACACTGAAGCTTTCCTT. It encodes CASSSWTGSDTEAFL.